Presented here are 17 T cell receptor beta chains from one specimen sequenced in a study of radiotherapy plus CTLA-4 blockade in lung cancer. Generated by immunoSEQ multiplex PCR, the TCRdb table keeps only in-frame clones and is missing some. The repertoire consists of roughly 42,000 clones, with more than 70% occurring once and the leading ten covering more than 20%. Specimen: peripheral blood, collected from a patient treated with radiotherapy plus ipilimumab. The receptors shown here come from a human donor with non-small cell lung cancer that progressed on radiotherapy plus ipilimumab.

Details on this clone: The junction does not match germline at one end; this may be a read error. The chain couples TRBV7-7 to TRBJ1-5; D call uncertain. Germline-derived CDR1 and CDR2 are SSHAT and FNYEAQ (reference sequence). The CDR3 length is 15 residues. CDR3 nucleotides: TGTGCTAGCAGCTTTGTGACGGAACAGAATCAGCCCCAGCATTTT. This translates into CASSFVTEQNQPQHF.

The chain couples TRBV6-5 to TRBJ2-3; no firm D call. The CDR3 is made up of 15 amino acids. The germline V and J ends were trimmed by 7 bases and 1 base, with 15 bases remaining between them. Germline values: CDR1 MNHEY, CDR2 SVGAGI. This CDR3 reads CASKLEARGTDTQYF. In nucleotides, the CDR3 is TGTGCCAGCAAGCTGGAAGCCCGGGGCACAGATACGCAGTATTTT.

This clone was seen only once. This chain links TRBV7-2 with TRBJ2-5, with no clear D. This CDR3 has 15 amino acids. Looked up from germline, CDR1 is SGHTA and CDR2 is FQGNSA. Trimming shortened V by 1 base and J by 3 bases, and 12 bases separated the two germline ends. The CDR3 DNA reads as TGTGCCAGCAGCTTAGTCGCGAGGTCGGAAGAGACCCAGTACTTC. Protein product: CASSLVARSEETQYF.

CDR3 nucleotide sequence: TGTGCCACTGGCCTGTACTCTGGAAACACCATATATTTT. It is translated as CATGLYSGNTIYF. The chain combines TRBV6-1 with TRBJ1-3; unclear D gene. Germline values: CDR1 MNHNS, CDR2 SASEGT. Trimming stripped 10 bases from V and 0 bases from J, with 10 bases between. The CDR3 totals 13 residues.

The CDR3 coding sequence is TGTGCCAGCAGCCCCACCCCGGGACAGGGGCACGAGCAGTACTTC. Amino acids: CASSPTPGQGHEQYF. The chain employs TRBV6-5 and TRBJ2-7, with 10 bases lining up with TRBD1. V trimming: 6 bases; J trimming: 5 bases; junction bases outside the gene matches: 10. The CDR3 is 15 residues long. From germline, CDR1 is MNHEY and CDR2 SVGAGI.

The chain has TRBV25-1 and TRBJ1-6, with D hard to call. Trimming shortened V by 3 bases and J by 6 bases, and 9 bases separated the two germline ends. This CDR3 comprises 14 residues. Germline CDR1 and CDR2: MGHDK and SYGVNS. The DNA for the CDR3 is TGTGCCAGCAGTGACAGTTCTCGTAATTCACCCCTCCACTTT. Translating it yields CASSDSSRNSPLHF.

The chain has TRBV10-1 and TRBJ2-2; 7 nucleotides line up with TRBD2. The CDR3 covers 13 residues. V was pared by 6 bases and J by 3 bases, with 1 base of the junction left unmatched. Per germline, CDR1 WNHNN and CDR2 SYGVQD (reference sequence). CDR3 sequence reads: CASSRGDTGELFF. CDR3 nucleotide sequence: TGCGCCAGCAGCCGGGGGGACACCGGGGAGCTGTTTTTT.

The chain joins TRBV9 to TRBJ2-5; 7 nucleotides agree with TRBD1. The germline CDR1 and CDR2 sequences are SGDLS and YYNGEE. This CDR3 is 15 amino acids long. The junction had 7 bases not matched to a gene; V was cut back by 0 bases and J by 5 bases. The CDR3 DNA follows: TGTGCCAGCAGCGTAGAAGGGGGCCCTCAGGAGACCCAGTACTTC. Protein: CASSVEGGPQETQYF.

This sequence joins TRBV11-2 and TRBJ2-5; D not certain. CDR1 and CDR2 (germline): SGHAT, FQNNGV. The CDR3 runs to 15 residues. V was shortened by 1 base and J by 0 bases, with 9 bases between the two germline ends. The CDR3 here is CASSLAYSNQETQYF. As DNA, the CDR3 is TGTGCCAGCAGCTTAGCGTACAGTAACCAAGAGACCCAGTACTTC.

This chain links TRBV6-1 with TRBJ2-5, with a tentative D call TRBD1 (5 bases). CDR1 is MNHNS, CDR2 SASEGT, per germline. Trimming removed 7 bases at V and 3 bases at J, with 12 bases between. The CDR3 length is 13 residues. The CDR3 region has the DNA TGTGCCAGCACCCCGACAGTTAAAGAGACCCAGTACTTC. Encoded protein: CASTPTVKETQYF.

This clone showed up just a few times. V gene TRBV2 combines with J gene TRBJ2-5; D remains ambiguous. Trimming stripped 4 bases from V and 1 base from J, with 7 bases between. CDR3 size: 13 residues. Germline V CDR1 and CDR2: SNHLY, FYNNEI. CDR3 residues: CASSVDGQETQYF. The CDR3 DNA reads TGTGCCAGCAGTGTAGATGGCCAAGAGACCCAGTACTTC.

V and J are TRBV5-6 and TRBJ2-7; D gene uncertain. Germline V lookup: CDR1 SGHDT, CDR2 YYEEEE. Trimming pared 1 base from V and 9 bases from J, leaving 11 bases between. The CDR3 runs to 12 residues. The CDR3 spells CASSLFPPWQYF. In DNA, the CDR3 is TGTGCCAGCAGCTTGTTCCCCCCGTGGCAGTACTTC. The full variable domain, rest sourced from reference TRBV5-6 and TRBJ2-7, is DAGVTQSPTHLIKTRGQQVTLRCSPKSGHDTVSWYQQALGQGPQFIFQYYEEEERQRGNFPDRFSGHQFPNYSSELNVNALLLGDSALYLCASSLFPPWQYFGPGTRLTVT.

The gene calls are TRBV5-4 and TRBJ1-6; TRBD1 agrees at 9 bases. With V trimmed by 3 bases and J by 10 bases, 5 bases remained unmatched. The CDR3 has 14 amino acids. Germline V CDR1 and CDR2: SGHNT, YYREEE (reference sequence). This chain's CDR3 is CASSSGQGGSPLHF. The CDR3 bases are TGTGCCAGCAGCTCGGGACAGGGAGGATCACCCCTCCACTTT.

The chain employs TRBV5-1 and TRBJ2-3, with 9 bases aligning to TRBD1. The germline V gene has CDR1 SGHRS and CDR2 YFSETQ. After removal of 4 bases from V and 5 bases from J, the junction contained 8 bases not matched to a gene. This CDR3 has 15 amino acids. CDR3 in amino acids: CASSPRGQGIDTQYF. The CDR3 DNA reads as TGCGCCAGCAGCCCCCGGGGACAGGGAATAGATACGCAGTATTTT.

The J gene is TRBJ2-3, the V gene TRBV9, with 7 bases matching TRBD1. The CDR3 is made up of 15 amino acids. J gave up 2 bases and V 0 bases, and 3 bases lay outside the gene matches. The V gene's germline CDR1 is SGDLS and CDR2 YYNGEE. The CDR3 DNA reads TGTGCCAGCAGCGTAGGGGGACAGACCACAGATACGCAGTATTTT. Translating it yields CASSVGGQTTDTQYF.

V usage is TRBV5-4 and J usage is TRBJ2-3; a weak D match, TRBD2 (7 bases). V lost 1 base and J 3 bases, leaving 12 bases between the germline ends. The length of the CDR3 is 15 residues. CDR1 SGHNT and CDR2 YYREEE come from the germline V gene (reference sequence). For the CDR3, the DNA is TGTGCCAGCAGCTTGTCGGGGGGCGGTACAGATACGCAGTATTTT. This sequence encodes CASSLSGGGTDTQYF.

J is TRBJ1-3 and V is TRBV7-2; TRBD1 is a possible D gene (6 bases). CDR3 length: 14 amino acids. CDR1 SGHTA and CDR2 FQGNSA come from the germline V gene. V lost 2 bases and J lost 6, with 11 bases in between. CDR3: CASSLWAGENTIYF. The CDR3 coding sequence is TGTGCCAGCAGCTTATGGGCAGGGGAAAACACCATATATTTT.